The clone carrying this TCR beta chain was picked up one time. Its antigen is currently unknown. This sample stems from a study of cytomegalovirus exposure and HLA in healthy donors. As for the study in general: The 90 to 150 validation repertoires used the same platform as the 650 to 800 first-cohort repertoires, a later analysis reported. Findings and limits, study-wide: High sensitivity and specificity were reportedly achieved when the classifier diagnosed cytomegalovirus status. The study recorded 164 TCR beta chains that were cytomegalovirus-associated. That first-cohort TCR clusters tended to co-occur in the 95 to 150 validation repertoires was found in a later analysis.

The CDR3 sequence is 13 residues long. Germline loops: CDR1 MNHEY, CDR2 SMNVEV (reference sequence). The V segment lost 6 bases and the J segment 8 bases; nucleotides outside the gene matches: 4. TCRdb's copy holds only in-frame clones and misses some; the assay was immunoSEQ multiplex PCR. Of about 200,000 clones listed, about nine tenths are singletons. The TCR comes from a woman under 30 in good health and CMV-seropositive. The chain uses TRBV27 and TRBJ1-2, with 12 bases identical to TRBD1. Material for sequencing was PBMCs. The CDR3 DNA is TGTGCCAGCAGGCCGGGACAGGGGGCGGGCTACACCTTC. It specifies CASRPGQGAGYTF.